Here is one TCR beta chain with its context. This entry belongs to a study of CD8 T cells in Susac syndrome. Reverse transcription of roughly 0.5 to 1 ug RNA was carried out with random hexamers. Via MiXCR, TCRdb re-called the immunoSEQ multiplex PCR reads, giving one row per CDR3 protein. The sample carries over 300,000 distinct CDR3 sequences, approximately 90% recorded once. Per the germline V gene, CDR1 is KGHSH and CDR2 is LQKENI. The CDR3 consists of 14 residues. Trimming stripped 2 bases from V and 1 base from J, with 5 bases between. The clonotype was recovered from a human donor with multiple sclerosis. The material sequenced was CD4+ T cells from PBMCs. The chain joins TRBV18 to TRBJ2-2; D not resolved. The CDR3 spells CASSPGRNTGELFF. The CDR3 coding sequence is TGTGCCAGCTCACCAGGACGGAACACCGGGGAGCTGTTTTTT.